This TCR beta chain was captured in a study of blood T cell repertoires in COVID-19. For the study at large: The samples span acute and convalescent COVID-19 from the United States, Italy and Spain. The analysed material was cDNA or gDNA that came from T cells, B-cell-depleted T cells, or PBMCs.

Measured with immunoSEQ multiplex PCR; TCRdb has only the in-frame clones, and not every one. Of 250,000 or so clones listed, around 87% were seen once; the top ten hold under 2.5%. The V and J ends lost 5 bases and 3 bases, in that order; junction bases with no gene match: 2. CDR3 length: 13 amino acids. Patients in Seattle were enrolled during active infection, then followed longitudinally. The source material was peripheral blood. The chain has TRBV12-3 or TRBV12-4 and TRBJ1-1; the match to TRBD1 covers 8 bases. This TCR derives from an older woman with COVID-19, enrolled during active disease. This CDR3 reads CASSTGGDTEAFF. Here the CDR3 DNA reads TGTGCCAGCAGTACAGGGGGTGACACTGAAGCTTTCTTT.